Listed here are 14 T cell receptor beta chains from one sample, sequenced in a study of early T cells in non-severe SARS-CoV-2 infection. TCRdb re-called the 5' RACE reads through MiXCR, storing one row per CDR3 protein. This table has roughly 57,000 distinct CDR3 sequences, 9.5% to 15% appearing once. The material sequenced was whole blood, taken at baseline. The receptors were gathered from an adult who was a healthcare worker with PCR-confirmed SARS-CoV-2 infection or an uninfected control (not recorded which).

The gene calls are TRBV20-1 and TRBJ1-1; TRBD1 might be the D (5 bases). CDR1 is DFQATT and CDR2 is SNEGSKA in the germline V gene (reference sequence). Trimming left V 6 bases short and J 0 bases short, with 17 bases between. The CDR3 runs to 15 residues. The chain's CDR3 is CSAKRRGRLNTEAFF. The DNA for the CDR3 is TGCAGTGCCAAGCGCCGGGGACGCTTGAACACTGAAGCTTTCTTT.

The V gene is TRBV15, the J gene TRBJ2-1, with 14 nucleotides matching TRBD2. The CDR3 sequence is 16 residues long. Unmatched junction bases numbered 8, after V lost 3 bases and J lost 10 bases. Per the germline V gene, CDR1 is LNHNV and CDR2 is YYDKDF (reference sequence). The CDR3 nucleotides are TGTGCCACCAGCAGGCCGGGACTAGCGGGAGTCCGGGAGCAGTTCTTC. Amino acid sequence: CATSRPGLAGVREQFF.

The table lists this clonotype with a few counts. This chain connects TRBV6-4 to TRBJ2-3; 8 bases map to TRBD2. The CDR3 sequence is 14 residues long. Germline CDR1 MRHNA, CDR2 SNTAGT. The trim removed 3 bases at V and 1 base at J, leaving 0 bases unmatched. The CDR3 DNA sequence: TGTGCCAGCAGTGAACTAGCGGGCACAGATACGCAGTATTTT. This gives the protein CASSELAGTDTQYF.

The V and J genes are TRBV19 and TRBJ2-3; D is ambiguous. Trimming took 4 bases from V and 1 from J, leaving 15 bases between them. The CDR3 totals 16 residues. Germline loops: CDR1 LNHDA, CDR2 SQIVND (reference sequence). DNA of the CDR3: TGTGCCAGTAGTAGGGGAACGGACGCCCGCACAGATACGCAGTATTTT. This encodes CASSRGTDARTDTQYF.

This clonotype showed up just a few times. The chain carries TRBV28 and TRBJ1-4, with TRBD1 matching 9 bases. Germline lookup yields CDR1 MDHEN and CDR2 SYDVKM. This CDR3 has 13 residues. Germline trimming cut 6 bases from V and 6 bases from J; bases unmatched to any gene: 2. The chain's CDR3 is CASRTGGHEKLFF. The CDR3 bases are TGTGCCAGCAGGACAGGGGGGCATGAAAAACTGTTTTTT.

Ten or more counts support this clonotype. The chain carries TRBV21-1 and TRBJ2-3; the table's D call, TRBD1, has no DNA check behind it. TRBV21-1 is a documented pseudogene. The CDR3 runs 16 residues. The CDR3 sequence: CASSPVKGGNTDTQYF. The CDR3 nucleotides read TGTGCCAGCAGCCCCGTCAAGGGGGGGAACACAGATACGCAGTATTTT.

The CDR3, as DNA: TGTGCCAGCAGCTCTGGGAGGACAGCGCTTCAAGAGACCCAGTACTTC. Its protein product is CASSSGRTALQETQYF. The chain combines TRBV7-3 with TRBJ2-5; the D call may be TRBD1 or TRBD2 (6 bases each). This CDR3 has 16 residues. Germline loops: CDR1 SGHTA, CDR2 FQGTGA. V lost 4 bases and J 2 bases, leaving 17 bases between the germline ends.

This clonotype was counted between two and nine times. The genes are TRBV14 and TRBJ2-7; 14 bases are a match to TRBD2. After removal of 4 bases from V and 3 bases from J, the junction contained 5 bases not matched to a gene. This CDR3 comprises 16 residues. Germline V gene lookup returns CDR1 SGHDN and CDR2 FVKESK. CDR3 in amino acids: CASSPTSGRGRYEQYF. The DNA of the CDR3 is TGTGCCAGCAGCCCGACTAGCGGGAGGGGGCGCTACGAGCAGTACTTC.

There are many counts of this clonotype. The chain employs TRBV9 and TRBJ2-2; either TRBD1 or TRBD2 may supply D (6 bases each). Germline V CDR1 and CDR2: SGDLS, YYNGEE. Trimming took 3 bases from V and 6 from J, leaving 21 bases between them. The CDR3 spans 17 residues. The CDR3 coding sequence is TGTGCCAGCAGCGGAGGGGGACTTTCCGCAGGTGCCGGGGAGCTGTTTTTT. Protein sequence: CASSGGGLSAGAGELFF.

This clonotype was seen only a few times. Here the CDR3 reads CASSANRGPTEAFF. CDR3 sequence (DNA): TGTGCCAGTAGTGCCAACAGGGGGCCGACTGAAGCTTTCTTT. The chain has TRBV19 and TRBJ1-1, with 9 bases identical to TRBD1. CDR3 length: 14 amino acids. With V trimmed by 5 bases and J by 5 bases, 6 bases remained unmatched. Germline CDR1 reads LNHDA; CDR2 reads SQIVND (reference sequence).

This clonotype was observed a few times. The CDR3 nucleotides are TGTGCCAGTAGTGAGACGCTCACCGGGGAGCTGTTTTTT. It yields the protein CASSETLTGELFF. The gene calls are TRBV19 and TRBJ2-2; no clear D. V gave up 5 bases and J gave up 4 bases, with 8 bases separating them. CDR3 length: 13 amino acids. Germline assignment: CDR1 LNHDA and CDR2 SQIVND (reference sequence).

This clonotype showed up just a few times. This chain joins TRBV12-3 or TRBV12-4 and TRBJ2-4; D is unresolved. The V end lost 2 bases, the J end lost 2 bases, and 7 bases lay between the germline ends. The CDR3 is 14 residues long. CDR3 DNA sequence: TGTGCCAGCAGTTTAAGGCAGACCAAAAACATTCAGTACTTC. Residues: CASSLRQTKNIQYF.

The CDR3 loop is CASSLPYVAGAPYEQYF. CDR3 nucleotides: TGTGCCAGCAGCCTCCCATACGTAGCGGGAGCTCCCTACGAGCAGTACTTC. The V call is TRBV4-2, the J call TRBJ2-7; 9 bases are a match to TRBD2. CDR1 and CDR2 from the germline V gene are LGHNA and YNFKEQ. This CDR3 contains 17 residues. Trimming took 4 bases from V and 2 from J; bases not matched to a gene: 12.

The table lists this clonotype with a few counts. The chain is built from TRBV20-1 and TRBJ2-2, with D perhaps assigned TRBD1 or TRBD2 (5 bases each). The CDR3 contains 15 residues. The ends were cut back, 0 bases at V and 5 bases at J, with 13 bases in the middle. Germline CDR1 DFQATT, CDR2 SNEGSKA (reference sequence). The CDR3 region has the DNA TGCAGTGCTAGAGATGGGGTAGAGGGGACCGGGGAGCTGTTTTTT. Translation: CSARDGVEGTGELFF.